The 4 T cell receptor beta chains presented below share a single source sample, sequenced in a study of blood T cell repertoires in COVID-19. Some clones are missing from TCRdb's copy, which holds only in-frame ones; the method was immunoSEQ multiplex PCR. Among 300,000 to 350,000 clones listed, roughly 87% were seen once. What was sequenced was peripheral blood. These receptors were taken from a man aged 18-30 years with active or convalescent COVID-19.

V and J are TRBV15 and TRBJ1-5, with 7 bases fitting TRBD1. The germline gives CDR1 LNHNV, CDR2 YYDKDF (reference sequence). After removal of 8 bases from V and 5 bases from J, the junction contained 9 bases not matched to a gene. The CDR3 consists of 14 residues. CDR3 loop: CATGKQGNYQPQHF. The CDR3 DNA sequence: TGTGCCACCGGAAAACAGGGGAACTATCAGCCCCAGCATTTT.

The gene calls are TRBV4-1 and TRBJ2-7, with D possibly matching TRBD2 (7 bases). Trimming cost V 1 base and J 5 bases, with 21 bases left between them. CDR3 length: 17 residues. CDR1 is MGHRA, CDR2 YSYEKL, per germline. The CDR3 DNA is TGCGCCAGCAGCCAAGTCTTAGGGAGGGGGGGCATCAACGAGCAGTACTTC. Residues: CASSQVLGRGGINEQYF.

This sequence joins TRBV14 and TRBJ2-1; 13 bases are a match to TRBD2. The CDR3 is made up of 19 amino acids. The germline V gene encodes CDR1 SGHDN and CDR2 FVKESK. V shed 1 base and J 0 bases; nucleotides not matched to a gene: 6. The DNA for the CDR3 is TGTGCCAGCAGCCAAGGGATGACTAGCGGGAGGCCCTCCTACAATGAGCAGTTCTTC. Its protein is CASSQGMTSGRPSYNEQFF.

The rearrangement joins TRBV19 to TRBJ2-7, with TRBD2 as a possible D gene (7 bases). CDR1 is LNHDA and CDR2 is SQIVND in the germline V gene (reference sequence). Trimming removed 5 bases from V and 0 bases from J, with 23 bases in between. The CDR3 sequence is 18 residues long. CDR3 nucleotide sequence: TGTGCCAGTAGTCCCCGAAGGGGGTGGGACTACCCCTCCTACGAGCAGTACTTC. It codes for CASSPRRGWDYPSYEQYF.